The T cell receptor beta chain described here comes from a study of blood T cells in healthy people across ages (dated by TCRdb to between 2014 and 2016). Regarding the research as a whole: Template switching captured roughly one uniquely barcoded TCR beta cDNA molecule per two T cells in model experiments. The donors were divided into four age groups: young (average 16 years), middle-aged (approximately 39), aged (approximately 62) and long-lived (82). To track age-related changes in TCR beta repertoire diversity, the study relied on deep sequencing normalized with unique cDNA molecular identifiers. The study analyzed two additional independent replicas of 1 million unique cDNA reads from the same blood draw for two donors, one aged 18 to 30 and one aged 80 or older. Donors of different ages were randomly distributed across sequencing lanes to avoid experimental bias.

The paper's findings and limits, for the study overall: Because donor CMV infection status was unknown, age-related changes in expanded clonotypes were potentially confounded. Because profiling used bulk unsorted PBMCs, naive and antigen-experienced compartments could not be compared conclusively. A strong correlation was found between observed TCR beta diversity and the percentage of naive T cells measured by flow cytometry. Compared with the aged group, more naive CD4+ T cells, fewer expanded clones and increased TCR diversity were shown by the long-lived group, suggesting age selection. Observed TCR beta diversity per million T cells fell roughly linearly with age, and a significant reduction was already apparent by age about 43. Estimates of total diversity based on one million sequenced T cells were considered lower bounds and underestimates.

The CDR3, cysteine through phenylalanine, is 15 amino acids long. Kept here is only the CDR3 DNA, which spans 45 bases and is read in frame from base 1. Trimming removed 0 bases from V and 3 bases from J, leaving 9 bases between the germline ends. CDR1 and CDR2 (DFQATT, SNEGSKA) derive from the germline V gene (reference sequence). The donors were 40 or so Caucasian individuals from Russia, aged about 6 to 100 years, who were systemically healthy. Each donor gave about 10 milliliters of peripheral blood, drawn into EDTA-treated Vacutainer tubes. Ficoll-Paque density-gradient centrifugation was used to isolate PBMCs, with at least 6.5 million per sample. Total RNA, at least 6 micrograms per sample, was extracted from PBMCs with Trizol reagent. For every donor, an aliquot of PBMCs went through flow cytometry to measure the percentages of naive CD45RAhigh/CD27high T cells. Of note for this clonotype: Its antigen is still unknown. Base quality data are lacking; no much larger clone is found one base away.

The library was built by means of 5' RACE. TCRdb shows the sequencer as Illumina HiSeq 2500. The second PCR ran for about 6 to 12 cycles and used a J-beta primer mix along with a sample-barcoded 5' primer. Each TCR beta cDNA molecule received a unique molecular identifier from a template-switch 5' adaptor carrying 12 random nucleotides. At least 2.5 million CDR3-containing paired-end reads were obtained from each sample. First-strand cDNA synthesis was performed from all RNA using the Mint cDNA synthesis kit, with priming by a TRBC-specific oligonucleotide. Following uracil-DNA glycosylase treatment, all cDNA underwent a first 18-cycle PCR with the universal primers M1SS and BC2_uni_R. The original pipeline was this. Each sample was normalized by randomly selecting 1 million high-quality reads, each carrying a distinct molecular identifier. Instead of being binned into consensus sequences, reads with shared molecular identifiers were discarded. MiTCR, set to a Q25 quality threshold and the strictest error-elimination algorithm, was used for CDR3 identification, clonotype clustering and error correction. Lower-bound total TCR beta diversity was estimated with a nonparametric unseen species model using Euler transformation. TCRdb ran its own pipeline on the public reads, namely fastp trimming at Q25 and MiXCR clone calling, and kept in-frame beta chains. Here each entry gathers all rows of one CDR3 protein and keeps the most common genes and DNA. TCRdb, not the original authors, processed these V and J calls. The sample table contains roughly 930,000 distinct CDR3 sequences; only one count was recorded for 48% of them. In total, the top ten clones hold around an eighth of the sample.

The source is a man aged 30 to 45 in good health. The sequence is built from TRBV20-1 and TRBJ1-6, with the D gene uncertain. The sequenced sample consisted of blood. The CDR3 reads as follows: CSAREPRLYNSPLHF. The DNA reads as follows: TGCAGTGCTAGAGAACCGAGACTCTATAATTCACCCCTCCACTTT.